This T cell receptor (beta chain) comes out of a study of T cells in localized non-small cell lung cancer. The CDR3 loop spans 14 amino acids. V was pared by 5 bases and J by 1 base, with 11 bases between. The germline gives CDR1 MDHEN, CDR2 SYDVKM. Harvested at least 2 cm beyond the tumor margin, adjacent lung showed no atypia. Libraries were prepared by immunoSEQ multiplex PCR; TCRdb keeps only in-frame clonotypes and omits some of them. The sample yields a few thousand clones, about 25% seen once. With respect to this clone: Antigen unknown.

Study-level points and caveats: There was higher T cell clonality in uninvolved adjacent lung than in tumor, and it was highest there. Paired adjacent lung recovered a median around 52 of the top 100 tumor clones. Higher blood T cell density went with longer overall survival.

The source is a male donor older than 55 with stage II lung adenocarcinoma. The gene calls are TRBV28 and TRBJ1-1, with D unclear. Sequencing was performed on normal lung tissue next to the tumor, taken before any cancer treatment. DNA of the CDR3: TGTGCCAGCAGTGACCCAGACCGGAACACTGAAGCTTTCTTT. Translating it yields CASSDPDRNTEAFF.